A selection of T cell receptor beta chains follows, all from one sample in a study of a mutant IDH1 vaccine in newly diagnosed glioma. Sequencing was performed with immunoSEQ multiplex PCR; in TCRdb, only in-frame clones are kept and a portion is missing. The repertoire has 75,000 to 85,000 clones, roughly 90% of them found once; the top ten carry approximately 0.58%. The antigens of these receptors remain unknown. The material was PBMCs, obtained from a glioma patient whose treatment included an IDH1 peptide vaccine. The origin of the receptors is a woman between 50 and 59 years old with glioma. Both conserved end residues are part of each CDR3. D genes are given only for firm matches. A clone size is listed for some rows: how often the clone was seen (once, few, many), or a class if it is expanded.

TRBJ1-2 TRBV7-2 14 once TRBD1 TGTGCCAGCAGTCAACAGGGGCCGAACTATGGCTACACCTTC CASSQQGPNYGYTF
TRBJ2-2 TRBV9 15 . . TGTGCCAGCAGCGTAACCACGGCGAACACCGGGGAGCTGTTTTTT CASSVTTANTGELFF
TRBJ2-7 TRBV6-5 14 . . TGTGCCAGCAGTTATCTTGCGGGGAGCCACGAGCAGTACTTC CASSYLAGSHEQYF
TRBJ1-2 TRBV5-8 14 . . TGTGCCAGCAGCTTGGAGGCCAGAAACTATGGCTACACCTTC CASSLEARNYGYTF
TRBJ2-7 TRBV7-6 15 . . TGTGCCAGCAGCTTAGCCCCAGCTGGCTCCTACGAGCAGTACTTC CASSLAPAGSYEQYF
TRBJ2-1 TRBV5-1 16 . . TGCGCCAGCAGCTTTAGTAGTGTGGGGGGCTACAATGAGCAGTTCTTC CASSFSSVGGYNEQFF
TRBJ2-7 TRBV7-2 15 . TRBD1 TGTGCCAGCAGCCCACGGCAGGGGGCTCTGGAGGAGCAGTACTTC CASSPRQGALEEQYF
TRBJ1-1 TRBV6-5 14 . . TGTGCCAGCAGTGTACAGAAAATTTATACTGAAGCTTTCTTT CASSVQKIYTEAFF
TRBJ2-1 TRBV5-1 14 . . TGCGCCAGCAGAGTACAGGCGGGAAGCGATGAGCAGTTCTTC CASRVQAGSDEQFF
TRBJ2-6 TRBV11-2 16 . . TGTGCCAGCAGTCCGCAGGGGTTTTCTGGGGCCAACGTCCTGACTTTC CASSPQGFSGANVLTF
TRBJ2-1 TRBV6-6 14 . TRBD2 TGTGCCAGCACCAGCGGGAGGGCCCGTTTTGAGCAGTTCTTC CASTSGRARFEQFF
TRBJ2-5 TRBV9 13 . . TGTGCCAGCAGCGTAGAAGGGCGGGAGACCCAGTACTTC CASSVEGRETQYF
TRBJ2-1 TRBV5-1 15 . . TGTGCCAGCAGCGCCAAAATGGTCTCCTACAATGAGCAGTTCTTC CASSAKMVSYNEQFF
TRBJ2-5 TRBV7-9 11 . . TGTGCCAGCAGCCACTCAAAGACCCAGTACTTC CASSHSKTQYF